This T cell receptor (beta chain) was captured by sequencing in a study of blood T cell repertoires in COVID-19. The overall study: PBMCs, B-cell-depleted T cells, or T cells were the source of the cDNA or gDNA that made up the material.

Only one count was recorded for this clone. Libraries were prepared by immunoSEQ multiplex PCR; TCRdb keeps only in-frame clonotypes and omits some of them. The sample consists of about 34,000 clones, 91% of them appearing once. The source of this sequence is a woman aged 80 or older with acute or convalescent COVID-19. Material for sequencing was peripheral blood.

As DNA, the CDR3 is TGTGCCAGCAGCGTAGGGGCGGTGGCTAGCGCTATGGAGACCCAGTACTTC. It encodes CASSVGAVASAMETQYF. V and J are TRBV9 and TRBJ2-5, with D possibly being TRBD2 (6 bases). V was clipped by 0 bases and J by 5 bases, with 20 bases between them. CDR1 is SGDLS, CDR2 YYNGEE, per germline. This CDR3 comprises 17 residues.